These T cell receptor beta chains were read from a single sample in a study of T cell changes during pregnancy in multiple sclerosis. Clones were read by immunoSEQ multiplex PCR, and TCRdb kept only the in-frame ones, dropping some. The sample holds about 36,000 clones, approximately 90% seen once. Sequenced material: CD4+ T cells from peripheral blood mononuclear cells, taken in the first trimester of pregnancy. The origin of the receptors is a female donor with multiple sclerosis, enrolled in a pregnancy study. The CDR3 runs from the conserved cysteine through the conserved F or W. Each record gives: D gene, clone size, J gene, V gene, CDR3 DNA, CDR3 protein. D genes are given only for firm matches. The size field is filled for only some rows; it gives once, few, many or a size class.

>TRBD2|.|TRBJ2-7|TRBV7-2
TGTGCCAGCAGCTCCCGGACTAGCGGGACATACGAGCAGTACTTC
CASSSRTSGTYEQYF
>TRBD2|.|TRBJ2-7|TRBV4-1
TGCGCCAGCAGCCAAGATGTTTCTAGCGGGAGTAAGTACGAGCAGTACTTC
CASSQDVSSGSKYEQYF
>TRBD1|.|TRBJ2-5|TRBV9
TGTGCCAGCAGCGTCACAGGGGGCGGGGAGACCCAGTACTTC
CASSVTGGGETQYF
>TRBD1|.|TRBJ2-7|TRBV29-1
TGCAGCGTTGAAGGACAGGGATGGAGCGAGCAGTACTTC
CSVEGQGWSEQYF
>.|.|TRBJ2-3|TRBV25-1
TGTGCCAGCAGTGAATCCCGCGTAGATACGCAGTATTTT
CASSESRVDTQYF
>TRBD1|.|TRBJ1-5|TRBV28
TGTGCCAGCAGTCGACAGGGGGCAAACAATCAGCCCCAGCATTTT
CASSRQGANNQPQHF
>.|once|TRBJ2-5|TRBV5-6
TGTGCCAGCAGCCAGGACCCCTACCAGGGGACCCAGTACTTC
CASSQDPYQGTQYF
>.|.|TRBJ1-1|TRBV5-7
TGTGCCAGCAGCTTGAAGGCAGGGACAAACACTGAAGCTTTCTTT
CASSLKAGTNTEAFF
>.|once|TRBJ1-1|TRBV11-2
TGTGCCAGCAGCTCCCAGAGCGGGGGCACTGAAGCTTTCTTT
CASSSQSGGTEAFF
>.|.|TRBJ2-1|TRBV6-5
TGTGCCAGCAGTTACGCGAGCGGAAGCTCCTACAATGAGCAGTTCTTC
CASSYASGSSYNEQFF
>TRBD2|.|TRBJ2-1|TRBV18
TGTGCCAGCTCACCAAACTTGGGACTAGCGGTAAATGAGCAGTTCTTC
CASSPNLGLAVNEQFF
>TRBD2|.|TRBJ2-5|TRBV5-6
TGTGCCAGCAGCTTGAGGAGTAGCGGGGGGGTACAAGAGACCCAGTACTTC
CASSLRSSGGVQETQYF
>.|once|TRBJ2-2|TRBV6-5
TGTGCCAGCAGTTACCTACACCTCGGGAAGGCCGGGGAGCTGTTTTTT
CASSYLHLGKAGELFF
>TRBD1|.|TRBJ1-1|TRBV7-9
TGTGCCAGCAGCGCACGGACAGGGTGGGGGACTGAAGCTTTCTTT
CASSARTGWGTEAFF
>TRBD2|.|TRBJ2-2|TRBV4-1
TGCGCCAGCAGCCCTCTAGCGGGGGTGGGTGCCGGGGAGCTGTTTTTT
CASSPLAGVGAGELFF
>.|.|TRBJ2-3|TRBV10-3
TGTGCCATCAGTGAGGGGCGGGGCCCAGATACGCAGTATTTT
CAISEGRGPDTQYF
>TRBD2|.|TRBJ2-1|TRBV2
TGTGCCAGCAGTGCGACGACTAGCGGGAGAAACGAGCAGTTCTTC
CASSATTSGRNEQFF
>TRBD2|.|TRBJ2-7|TRBV14
TGTGCCAGCAGCCAAGCCCTCCTAGCGGGGATCTCCTACGAGCAGTACTTC
CASSQALLAGISYEQYF
>.|.|TRBJ1-5|TRBV19
TGTGCCAGTAGTATAGGGATCGGGGGGAATCAGCCCCAGCATTTT
CASSIGIGGNQPQHF
>.|.|TRBJ2-3|TRBV7-2
TGTGCCAGCTCTAAACGGAGAGACACAGATACGCAGTATTTT
CASSKRRDTDTQYF
>.|.|TRBJ1-2|TRBV5-4
TGTGCCAGCAGCCCACCTGACGGGGGAGAGGGCTACACCTTC
CASSPPDGGEGYTF
>TRBD1|.|TRBJ1-1|TRBV10-1
TGCGCCAGCATCAGGGACAGGGTTGGCACTGAAGCTTTCTTT
CASIRDRVGTEAFF
>.|.|TRBJ2-3|TRBV5-4
TGTGCCAGCAGCTTGTCCTCCGGGGCAGATACGCAGTATTTT
CASSLSSGADTQYF